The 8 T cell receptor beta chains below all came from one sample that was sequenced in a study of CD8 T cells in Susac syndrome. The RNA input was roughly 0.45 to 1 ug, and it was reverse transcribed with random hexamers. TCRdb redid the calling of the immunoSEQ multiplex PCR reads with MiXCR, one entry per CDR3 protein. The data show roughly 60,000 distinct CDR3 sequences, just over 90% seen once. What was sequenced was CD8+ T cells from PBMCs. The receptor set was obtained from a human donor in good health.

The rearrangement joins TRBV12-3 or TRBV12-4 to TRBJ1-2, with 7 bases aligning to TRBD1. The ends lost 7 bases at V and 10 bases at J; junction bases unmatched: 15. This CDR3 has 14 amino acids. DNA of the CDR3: TGTGCCAGCACCCCCGCGGCAGGGGGAGTCGACTACACCTTC. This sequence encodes CASTPAAGGVDYTF.

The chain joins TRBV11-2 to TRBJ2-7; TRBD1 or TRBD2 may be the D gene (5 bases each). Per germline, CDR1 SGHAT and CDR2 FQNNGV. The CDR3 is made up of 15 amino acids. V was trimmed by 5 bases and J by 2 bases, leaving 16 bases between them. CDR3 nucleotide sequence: TGTGCCAGCAGCCTTGGGACGGCTGTCACCTACGAGCAGTACTTC. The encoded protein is CASSLGTAVTYEQYF. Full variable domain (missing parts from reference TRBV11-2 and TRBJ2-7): EAGVAQSPRYKIIEKRQSVAFWCNPISGHATLYWYQQILGQGPKLLIQFQNNGVVDDSQLPKDRFSAERLKGVDSTLKIQPAKLEDSAVYLCASSLGTAVTYEQYFGPGTRLTVT.

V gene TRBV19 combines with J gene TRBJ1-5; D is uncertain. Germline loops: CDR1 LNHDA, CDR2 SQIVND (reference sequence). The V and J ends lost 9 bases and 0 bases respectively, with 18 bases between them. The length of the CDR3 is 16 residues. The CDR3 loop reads CASQPRAIISNQPQHF. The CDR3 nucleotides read TGTGCCAGCCAACCCCGGGCGATTATTAGCAATCAGCCCCAGCATTTT.

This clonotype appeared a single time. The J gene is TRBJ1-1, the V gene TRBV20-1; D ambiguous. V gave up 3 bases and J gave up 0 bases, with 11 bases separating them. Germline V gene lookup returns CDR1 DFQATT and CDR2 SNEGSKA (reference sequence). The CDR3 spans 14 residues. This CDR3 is CSASLQGMNTEAFF. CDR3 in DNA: TGCAGTGCTAGCCTCCAAGGGATGAACACTGAAGCTTTCTTT.

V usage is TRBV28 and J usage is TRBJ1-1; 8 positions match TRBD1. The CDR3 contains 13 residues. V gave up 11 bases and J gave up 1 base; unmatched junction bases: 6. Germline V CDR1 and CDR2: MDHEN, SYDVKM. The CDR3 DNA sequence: TGTGCCGGAGTTGACAGGGGGAACACTGAAGCTTTCTTT. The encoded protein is CAGVDRGNTEAFF.

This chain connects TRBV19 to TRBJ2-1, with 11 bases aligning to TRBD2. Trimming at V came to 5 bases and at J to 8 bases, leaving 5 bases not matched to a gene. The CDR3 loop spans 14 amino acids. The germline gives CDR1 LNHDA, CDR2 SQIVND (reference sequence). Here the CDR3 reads CASSDSGGAYEQFF. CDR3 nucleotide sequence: TGTGCCAGTAGTGATAGCGGGGGGGCCTATGAGCAGTTCTTC.

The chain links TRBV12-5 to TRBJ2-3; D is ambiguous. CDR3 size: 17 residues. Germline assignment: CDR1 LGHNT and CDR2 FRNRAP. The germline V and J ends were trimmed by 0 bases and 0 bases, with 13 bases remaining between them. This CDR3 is CASGLVAGPQSTDTQYF. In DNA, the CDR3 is TGTGCTAGTGGTTTGGTAGCAGGACCCCAAAGCACAGATACGCAGTATTTT. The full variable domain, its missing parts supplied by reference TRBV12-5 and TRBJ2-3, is DARVTQTPRHKVTEMGQEVTMRCQPILGHNTVFWYRQTMMQGLELLAYFRNRAPLDDSGMPKDRFSAEMPDATLATLKIQPSEPRDSAVYFCASGLVAGPQSTDTQYFGPGTRLTVL.

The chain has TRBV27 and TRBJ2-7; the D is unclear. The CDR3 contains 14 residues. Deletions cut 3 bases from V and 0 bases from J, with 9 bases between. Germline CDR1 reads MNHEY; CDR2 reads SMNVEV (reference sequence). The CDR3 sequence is CASSFVGGSYEQYF. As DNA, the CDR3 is TGTGCCAGCAGTTTCGTAGGCGGCTCCTACGAGCAGTACTTC.